This T cell receptor (beta chain) was sequenced during a study of OX40 agonist ivuxolimab in advanced cancers. The CDR3 length is 15 residues. The V and J ends lost 5 bases and 6 bases respectively, with 20 bases between them. Germline CDR1 and CDR2: LNHDA and SQIVND (reference sequence). This clone turned up a few times. Collection of blood occurred at baseline, at cycle 4 day 1, and at cycle 7 day 1. TCRdb's copy holds only in-frame clones and misses some; the assay was immunoSEQ multiplex PCR. In the table there are fewer than 90,000 clones, 85% to 90% of which are singletons. Source: CD4+ or CD8+ T cells sorted from blood, taken in a trial of the OX40 agonist ivuxolimab. The TCR comes from an adult with an advanced solid tumor such as melanoma, head and neck, liver or kidney cancer. The genes are TRBV19 and TRBJ2-7; possible D gene TRBD2, 6 bases. This CDR3 reads CASSLRGTPGGEQYF. In nucleotides, the CDR3 is TGTGCCAGTAGTTTGCGCGGGACCCCGGGCGGCGAGCAGTACTTC.